These T cell receptor beta chains were read from a single sample in a study of T-cell reconstitution after alpha-beta-depleted transplantation in children. Using its own MiXCR run on the PCR reads, TCRdb lists one record per CDR3 protein. The sample shows approximately 520,000 distinct CDR3 sequences, around 10% of them seen only once. Material: PBMCs, mostly from graft donor cells, obtained 180 days after TCRalphabeta/CD19-depleted stem cell transplant. All receptors come from a female patient aged 2-9 years who had a stem cell transplant for aplastic anemia, so the T cells may come from the graft donor. CDR3s include the opening cysteine and the closing phenylalanine or tryptophan. D genes are given only for firm matches. Clone size is shown for a subset of rows, as once, few, many or a class of expanded clone.

TRBJ2-7	NA	TRBV20-1	few	CSARQHKSYEQYF	TGCAGTGCTAGACAGCATAAGAGCTACGAGCAGTACTTC
TRBJ2-6	NA	TRBV19	NA	CASSIFGYGANVLTF	TGTGCCAGTAGTATATTTGGTTATGGGGCCAACGTCCTGACTTTC
TRBJ2-3	TRBD1	TRBV6-1	NA	CASRAGQANTQYF	TGTGCCAGCAGGGCCGGACAGGCCAATACGCAGTATTTT
TRBJ2-5	NA	TRBV29-1	many	CSVGAAYQETQYF	TGCAGCGTTGGGGCAGCGTACCAAGAGACCCAGTACTTC
TRBJ2-5	NA	TRBV28	few	CASRGWWGEETQYF	TGTGCCAGCAGGGGTTGGTGGGGGGAGGAGACCCAGTACTTC
TRBJ2-3	TRBD1	TRBV29-1	many	CSGSLYEGGNTDTQYF	TGCAGCGGGTCGTTATATGAAGGGGGCAACACAGATACGCAGTATTTT
TRBJ1-4	TRBD1	TRBV15	many	CATSSILNGQDVTNEKLFF	TGTGCCACCAGCAGTATATTAAATGGACAGGATGTTACTAATGAAAAACTGTTTTTT
TRBJ1-2	NA	TRBV12-3/TRBV12-4	few	CASSFDGYTF	TGTGCCAGCAGTTTTGACGGCTACACCTTC
TRBJ2-1	TRBD2	TRBV19	few	CASIAHARTSGTNEQFF	TGTGCCAGTATCGCCCACGCAAGGACTAGCGGGACCAATGAGCAGTTCTTC
TRBJ2-3	NA	TRBV3-1	few	CASSRARDTQYF	TGTGCCAGCAGCCGGGCGCGGGATACGCAGTATTTT
TRBJ2-2	TRBD2	TRBV20-1	few	CSARDPTSGGDTGELFF	TGCAGTGCTAGAGACCCCACTAGCGGGGGGGACACCGGGGAGCTGTTTTTT
TRBJ1-1	TRBD1	TRBV4-1	few	CASSQDDRVDAMNTEAFF	TGCGCCAGCAGCCAAGACGACAGGGTGGACGCCATGAACACTGAAGCTTTCTTT
TRBJ2-5	TRBD2	TRBV24-1	few	CATSDLRGGQEETQYF	TGTGCCACCAGTGATTTACGGGGGGGCCAAGAAGAGACCCAGTACTTC
TRBJ1-1	NA	TRBV19	NA	CASSLTVGRTEAFF	TGTGCCAGTAGCCTGACAGTCGGACGGACTGAAGCTTTCTTT
TRBJ2-7	NA	TRBV18	few	CASSPKVPSYEQYF	TGTGCCAGCTCACCAAAAGTCCCTTCATACGAGCAGTACTTC
TRBJ2-1	TRBD2	TRBV20-1	many	CSARDHLAGTLRYNEQFF	TGCAGTGCTAGAGATCATTTAGCGGGAACCCTGAGGTACAATGAGCAGTTCTTC
TRBJ1-1	NA	TRBV5-1	NA	CASSLSVAPNTEAFF	TGCGCCAGCAGCTTGTCAGTGGCCCCGAACACTGAAGCTTTCTTT
TRBJ1-1	NA	TRBV5-1	many	CASSLGMNTEAFF	TGCGCCAGCAGCTTGGGGATGAACACTGAAGCTTTCTTT
TRBJ1-1	NA	TRBV20-1	NA	CSAGGKPRTEAFF	TGCAGTGCTGGGGGGAAACCCAGAACTGAAGCTTTCTTT
TRBJ1-4	NA	TRBV4-1	NA	CASSQDLPFTQEKLFF	TGCGCCAGCAGCCAAGATCTTCCCTTCACACAGGAAAAACTGTTTTTT
TRBJ2-1	NA	TRBV7-9	few	CASSLGRVSNNEQFF	TGTGCCAGCAGCTTAGGAAGGGTCTCGAACAATGAGCAGTTCTTC
TRBJ2-1	TRBD2	TRBV7-2	NA	CVSSLADGRHNEQFF	TGTGTCAGCAGCTTAGCTGACGGGAGGCACAATGAGCAGTTCTTC
TRBJ2-2	NA	TRBV11-2	few	CASSLVPTTNTGELFF	TGTGCCAGCAGCTTAGTTCCGACTACGAACACCGGGGAGCTGTTTTTT
TRBJ2-2	NA	TRBV12-3/TRBV12-4	NA	CASSFNLRGTGELFF	TGTGCCAGCAGTTTTAATCTACGGGGGACCGGGGAGCTGTTTTTC
TRBJ1-5	NA	TRBV19	few	CASSMPGEGRNQPQHF	TGTGCCAGTAGTATGCCCGGAGAGGGTCGCAATCAGCCCCAGCATTTT
TRBJ2-1	NA	TRBV7-2	NA	CASSLPPNGSNEQFF	TGTGCCAGCAGCTTACCCCCCAACGGATCCAATGAGCAGTTCTTC
TRBJ2-3	TRBD2	TRBV5-1	NA	CASSRTQRDGLHTDTQYF	TGCGCCAGCAGCAGAACCCAGCGGGACGGACTCCACACAGATACGCAGTATTTT
TRBJ2-3	TRBD2	TRBV6-1	few	CASSQRTSGKSTQYF	TGTGCCAGCAGTCAACGGACTAGCGGGAAAAGTACGCAGTATTTT
TRBJ1-5	TRBD1	TRBV29-1	many	CSVELTGEGQPQHF	TGCAGCGTCGAACTAACAGGGGAAGGGCAGCCCCAGCATTTT
TRBJ1-2	NA	TRBV7-3	few	CASRNLRIYYGYTF	TGTGCCAGCAGAAATTTAAGGATCTACTATGGCTACACCTTC
TRBJ1-6	NA	TRBV28	few	CASSFSAVINSPLHF	TGTGCCAGCAGTTTCTCAGCAGTTATAAATTCACCCCTCCACTTT
TRBJ1-5	NA	TRBV19	NA	CASSSQGVGNQPQHF	TGTGCCAGTAGTTCACAGGGTGTTGGCAATCAGCCCCAGCATTTT
TRBJ1-1	NA	TRBV5-5	few	CASSLGFVNTEAFF	TGTGCCAGCAGCTTAGGGTTCGTGAACACTGAAGCTTTCTTT
TRBJ2-1	NA	TRBV2	NA	CASSVIEQFF	TGTGCCAGCAGTGTTATTGAGCAGTTCTTC
TRBJ2-7	NA	TRBV12-3/TRBV12-4	few	CASTKGISYEQYF	TGTGCCAGCACGAAGGGAATCAGCTACGAGCAGTACTTC
TRBJ2-6	NA	TRBV7-2	few	CASSLLGALGANVLTF	TGTGCCAGCAGCCTACTAGGGGCGCTTGGGGCCAACGTCCTGACTTTC
TRBJ1-5	NA	TRBV20-1	few	CSARALSLGMGSPQHF	TGCAGTGCTAGGGCATTATCCTTGGGTATGGGATCGCCCCAGCATTTT
TRBJ1-2	TRBD1	TRBV6-5	few	CASSYSSGGNYGYTF	TGTGCCAGCAGTTATAGTTCAGGGGGTAACTATGGCTACACCTTC
TRBJ2-2	NA	TRBV4-3	few	CASSQSPGVGNTGELFF	TGCGCCAGCAGCCAGTCTCCGGGAGTGGGGAACACCGGGGAGCTGTTTTTT
TRBJ2-2	NA	TRBV15	NA	CATSSPGLTGELFF	TGTGCCACCAGCAGCCCAGGGTTGACCGGGGAGCTGTTTTTT
TRBJ1-2	NA	TRBV7-9	NA	CASSLVGPGAGYTF	TGTGCCAGCAGCTTAGTCGGCCCGGGGGCTGGCTACACCTTC
TRBJ1-1	NA	TRBV7-2	many	CASSQTGRMNTEAFF	TGTGCCAGCAGCCAGACCGGGAGAATGAACACTGAAGCTTTCTTT
TRBJ2-4	NA	TRBV20-1	NA	CSASSPNYPQYF	TGCAGTGCTAGCTCCCCTAATTACCCTCAGTACTTC
TRBJ2-6	NA	TRBV20-1	few	CSARRPGGGGANVLTF	TGCAGTGCTAGGAGACCCGGGGGCGGAGGGGCCAACGTCCTGACTTTC
TRBJ2-7	NA	TRBV20-1	NA	CSARDVISYEQYF	TGCAGTGCTAGAGATGTGATCTCCTACGAGCAGTACTTC
TRBJ2-3	TRBD1	TRBV7-9	NA	CASSDRQGPSTDTQYF	TGTGCCAGCAGCGATCGACAGGGCCCCAGCACAGATACGCAGTATTTT
TRBJ1-1	NA	TRBV30	few	CAWRAVVEAFF	TGTGCCTGGAGAGCTGTCGTAGAAGCTTTCTTT
TRBJ1-2	NA	TRBV2	few	CASRESVYGYTF	TGTGCCAGCAGGGAATCGGTATATGGCTACACCTTC
TRBJ1-5	NA	TRBV28	NA	CASSSSGLDQPQHF	TGTGCCAGCAGTTCATCAGGGCTCGATCAGCCCCAGCATTTT
TRBJ1-5	TRBD1	TRBV19	NA	CASSSSRGHQPQHF	TGTGCCAGTAGTTCAAGCAGGGGGCATCAGCCCCAGCATTTT
TRBJ1-2	TRBD1	TRBV12-3/TRBV12-4	NA	CASSRTGGYDYGYTF	TGTGCCAGCAGCCGGACAGGGGGGTACGACTATGGCTACACCTTC
TRBJ2-3	NA	TRBV20-1	few	CSAIPLEQPRDTQYF	TGCAGTGCCATCCCCTTGGAGCAGCCTCGAGATACGCAGTATTTT
TRBJ2-7	NA	TRBV19	many	CASRSGTYEQYF	TGTGCCAGTAGATCAGGGACCTACGAGCAGTACTTC